There are many counts of the clone carrying this T cell receptor beta chain. V was pared by 1 base and J by 5 bases, with 7 bases of the junction left unmatched. Germline CDR1 and CDR2: MGHRA and YSYEKL. This CDR3 region has 17 residues. The sample originates from a study of molecular identifiers for immune sequencing clone quantification. TCRdb independently ran MiXCR on the PCR reads; one entry per CDR3 protein. The table lists tens of thousands of distinct CDR3 sequences, 15% to 20% of them singletons. The receptor's source is a human donor in good health. Some libraries in this study had Jurkat cell RNA spiked in. The specimen sequenced was naive CD8+ T cells from blood, with Jurkat cell RNA spiked in. This sample's subset: FACS-sorted CD8+CD4-CCR7+CD45RA+ naive T cells. This sequence joins TRBV4-1 and TRBJ2-1; 11 bases are a match to TRBD2. Here the CDR3 reads CASSQVDLAGGDNEQFF. The CDR3 nucleotides read TGCGCCAGCAGCCAAGTCGATCTAGCGGGAGGAGACAATGAGCAGTTCTTC.